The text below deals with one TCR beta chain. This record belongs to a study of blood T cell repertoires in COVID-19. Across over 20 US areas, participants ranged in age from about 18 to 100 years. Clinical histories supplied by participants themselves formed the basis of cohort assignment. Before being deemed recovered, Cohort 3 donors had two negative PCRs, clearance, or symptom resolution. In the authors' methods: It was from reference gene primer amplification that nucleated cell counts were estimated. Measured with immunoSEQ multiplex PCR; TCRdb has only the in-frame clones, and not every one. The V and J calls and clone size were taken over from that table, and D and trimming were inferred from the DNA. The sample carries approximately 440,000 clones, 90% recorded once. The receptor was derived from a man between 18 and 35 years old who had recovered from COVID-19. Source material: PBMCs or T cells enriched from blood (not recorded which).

The CDR3 sequence is CASSTSEGRPGELFF. CDR3 bases: TGTGCCAGTAGTACTTCGGAGGGCCGCCCCGGGGAGCTGTTTTTT. The gene calls are TRBV19 and TRBJ2-2, with a possible D match to TRBD2 (6 bases). The germline gives CDR1 LNHDA, CDR2 SQIVND (reference sequence). The CDR3 length is 15 residues. V lost 4 bases and J 6 bases, leaving 15 bases between the germline ends.